What follows is one T cell receptor (beta chain) and its context. This sample is drawn from a study of blood T cell repertoires in COVID-19. Original analysis: Amplification from reference gene primers served as the basis for estimated nucleated cell counts. Profiled with immunoSEQ multiplex PCR; TCRdb holds only in-frame clones, not every one. The V and J calls and the clone size are those of that table, but D and trimming were determined from the DNA. The sample shows roughly 190,000 clones, over 75% of them seen only once. The receptor was derived from a man aged 50-59 years with acute or convalescent COVID-19. The source material was peripheral blood.

The DNA for the CDR3 is TGTGCCACCAAGACAGGCACCGATGAAAAACTGTTTTTT. Translating it yields CATKTGTDEKLFF. The chain couples TRBV2 to TRBJ1-4, with a weak D call TRBD1 (6 bases). This CDR3 is built from 13 residues. The germline CDR1 and CDR2 sequences are SNHLY and FYNNEI. Trimming removed 10 bases from V and 6 bases from J, with 15 bases in between.